Each of the 27 T cell receptor beta chains below was sequenced from the same sample in a study of CD4 T cells in relation to SARS-CoV-2 and coronaviruses (dated by TCRdb to the early 2020s). Library generation was performed with the immunoSEQ multiplex PCR assay. As stored in TCRdb, this immuneACCESS dataset retains in-frame rearrangements with V and J assigned. A fraction of the clones does not appear; measured against another copy, unresolved V genes explain less than half of the discrepancy, and the remainder lacks a known reason. The sample profile shows roughly 61,000 clones; roughly 85% of them were found once. Around 1.5% of the sample is held by the ten biggest clonotypes. CD4+ T cells from unexposed donors were collected before the COVID-19 pandemic (2011-2018). The source material was memory CD4+ T cells from PBMCs. Read against the paper, the sample's cell subset or site label means: memory (non-naive) CD4+ T cells. These receptors were collected from a human donor in good health.

This clone was observed a handful of times. The J gene is TRBJ1-1, the V gene TRBV7-9; TRBD1 matches 8 bases. The junction had 10 bases not matched to a gene; V was cut back by 5 bases and J by 5 bases. The CDR3 spans 15 residues. The germline V gene encodes CDR1 SEHNR and CDR2 FQNEAQ (reference sequence). This CDR3 is CASSGGRTGFTEAFF. DNA for the CDR3: TGTGCCAGCAGCGGCGGTCGGACAGGGTTTACTGAAGCTTTCTTT.

The V and J genes are TRBV28 and TRBJ2-7, with a weak D call TRBD2 (5 bases). V was clipped by 6 bases and J by 5 bases, with 11 bases between them. The CDR3 sequence is 12 residues long. Looked up from germline, CDR1 is MDHEN and CDR2 is SYDVKM. The DNA of the CDR3 is TGTGCCAGCAGGCGGGCCCCTCACGAGCAGTACTTC. Amino acids: CASRRAPHEQYF.

This clone occurred once. The CDR3 sequence is CASSSGGLAGDREQYF. CDR3 in DNA: TGTGCCAGCAGCTCTGGTGGCCTAGCGGGAGATCGCGAGCAGTACTTC. J is TRBJ2-7 and V is TRBV5-4; 10 bases map to TRBD2. Germline assignment: CDR1 SGHNT and CDR2 YYREEE (reference sequence). The CDR3 is made up of 16 amino acids. J was trimmed by 6 bases and V by 3 bases; bases with no gene match: 12.

The chain uses TRBV2 and TRBJ1-6; D is perhaps TRBD1 (6 bases). Trimming pared 8 bases from V and 0 bases from J, leaving 20 bases between. The V gene's germline CDR1 is SNHLY and CDR2 FYNNEI. This CDR3 is built from 18 residues. The CDR3 region is CASLKSGALGSYNSPLHF. In DNA form, the CDR3 reads TGTGCCAGCCTAAAGTCAGGGGCCCTTGGCTCCTATAATTCACCCCTCCACTTT.

This clone was recorded only once. V is TRBV9 and J is TRBJ1-2; tentatively, D is TRBD1 (6 bases). Trimming pared 4 bases from V and 1 base from J, leaving 14 bases between. The CDR3 has 15 amino acids. Per the germline V gene, CDR1 is SGDLS and CDR2 is YYNGEE. As DNA, the CDR3 is TGTGCCAGCAGCTCCCGTACAGGGCTTAACTATGGCTACACCTTC. As protein: CASSSRTGLNYGYTF.

The chain recombines TRBV5-1 with TRBJ2-4; no definite D call. The CDR3 spans 14 residues. Germline CDR1 reads SGHRS; CDR2 reads YFSETQ. V gave up 0 bases and J gave up 9 bases, with 13 bases separating them. CDR3 nucleotide sequence: TGCGCCAGCAGCTTGGAGCTGGGAACCTCCATTCAGTACTTC. It yields the protein CASSLELGTSIQYF. Looking up the rest from reference TRBV5-1 and TRBJ2-4 gives the full variable domain: KAGVTQTPRYLIKTRGQQVTLSCSPISGHRSVSWYQQTPGQGLQFLFEYFSETQRNKGNFPGRFSGRQFSNSRSEMNVSTLELGDSALYLCASSLELGTSIQYFGAGTRLSVL.

The V and J genes are TRBV18 and TRBJ1-1; a possible D gene is TRBD1 (5 bases). Germline CDR1 is KGHSH and CDR2 is LQKENI. V was pared by 6 bases and J by 0 bases, with 14 bases between. The CDR3 is made up of 15 amino acids. CDR3 nucleotides: TGTGCCAGCTCCTCAAAAGGGGTTGTGAACACTGAAGCTTTCTTT. Its translation: CASSSKGVVNTEAFF.

The chain is built from TRBV7-2 and TRBJ2-1; TRBD1 is a possible D gene (6 bases). This CDR3 comprises 12 residues. Germline-derived CDR1 and CDR2 are SGHTA and FQGNSA. Trimming stripped 4 bases from V and 10 bases from J, with 11 bases between. Here the CDR3 reads CASSSRGGEQFF. The CDR3 coding sequence is TGTGCCAGCAGCTCCAGGGGCGGGGAGCAGTTCTTC.

V and J are TRBV5-4 and TRBJ1-4, with 9 bases lining up with TRBD1. J lost 8 bases, V lost 1 base, and 6 bases had no gene match. This CDR3 has 15 amino acids. From germline, CDR1 is SGHNT and CDR2 YYREEE (reference sequence). Written as DNA, the CDR3 is TGTGCCAGCAGCTTGAGGGGACAGGGAGGAGAAAAACTGTTTTTT. Its protein product is CASSLRGQGGEKLFF.

This rearrangement joins TRBV5-1 to TRBJ2-5, with D uncertain. CDR1 SGHRS and CDR2 YFSETQ come from the germline V gene. V lost 0 bases to trimming and J lost 5 bases, with 2 bases between them. This CDR3 has 11 residues. CDR3 nucleotide sequence: TGCGCCAGCAGCTTGGATGAGACCCAGTACTTC. Its translation is CASSLDETQYF.

This chain uses TRBV6-4 with TRBJ2-3; 8 bases match TRBD2. V shed 4 bases and J 1 base; nucleotides not matched to a gene: 7. Germline values: CDR1 MRHNA, CDR2 SNTAGT. The CDR3 runs 16 residues. The CDR3 region is CASSGGLAFGTDTQYF. CDR3 DNA sequence: TGTGCCAGCAGTGGCGGACTAGCCTTCGGCACAGATACGCAGTATTTT.

Only a few counts were recorded for this clone. V usage is TRBV2 and J usage is TRBJ1-1; D gene unclear. CDR1 SNHLY and CDR2 FYNNEI come from the germline V gene. Deletions cut 3 bases from V and 2 bases from J, with 10 bases between. The CDR3 is 14 residues long. CDR3 loop: CASSEELANTEAFF. CDR3 bases: TGTGCCAGCAGTGAGGAACTCGCAAACACTGAAGCTTTCTTT.

The chain uses TRBV21-1 and TRBJ1-2. TRBV21-1 is designated a pseudogene. The CDR3 contains 16 residues. The CDR3 here is CASSKENIRDNYGYTF. Written as DNA, the CDR3 is TGTGCCAGCAGCAAAGAAAACATACGGGACAACTATGGCTACACCTTC.

The V and J genes are TRBV5-1 and TRBJ2-3; 13 bases fit TRBD2. Germline lookup yields CDR1 SGHRS and CDR2 YFSETQ. Trimming removed 7 bases from V and 5 bases from J; junction bases left unmatched: 10. CDR3 length: 16 amino acids. CDR3 loop: CASSTTSGRAVDTQYF. CDR3 DNA: TGCGCCAGCTCAACAACTAGCGGGAGGGCAGTAGATACGCAGTATTTT.

In this sample, this clone turned up a few times. V gene TRBV9 combines with J gene TRBJ2-3, with TRBD1 as a possible D gene (6 bases). Trimming cost V 3 bases and J 0 bases, with 14 bases left between them. Germline V gene data show CDR1 as SGDLS and CDR2 as YYNGEE. This CDR3 is built from 16 residues. CDR3 region: CASSARGGQSTDTQYF. CDR3 nucleotide sequence: TGTGCCAGCAGCGCTCGAGGCGGACAGAGCACAGATACGCAGTATTTT. The entire variable domain, with the rest obtained from reference TRBV9 and TRBJ2-3, is as follows: DSGVTQTPKHLITATGQRVTLRCSPRSGDLSVYWYQQSLDQGLQFLIQYYNGEERAKGNILERFSAQQFPDLHSELNLSSLELGDSALYFCASSARGGQSTDTQYFGPGTRLTVL.

This chain uses TRBV11-1 with TRBJ2-2; D might be TRBD1 (6 bases). The CDR3 is 14 amino acids. Germline values: CDR1 SGHAT, CDR2 FQDESV (reference sequence). The V end lost 6 bases, the J end lost 4 bases, and 12 bases lay between the germline ends. The CDR3 DNA follows: TGTGCCAGCAGATCACAGGGATCCACCGGGGAGCTGTTTTTT. Translated, it gives CASRSQGSTGELFF.

The CDR3 spells CASSLFPGGNTGELFF. The CDR3 DNA follows: TGTGCCAGCAGTTTATTTCCAGGGGGGAACACCGGGGAGCTGTTTTTT. The rearrangement joins TRBV27 to TRBJ2-2; TRBD1 matches 7 bases. Losses at the gene ends were 1 base for V and 1 base for J; bases not matched to a gene: 3. The length of the CDR3 is 16 residues. Germline-derived CDR1 and CDR2 are MNHEY and SMNVEV (reference sequence).

This rearrangement joins TRBV11-2 to TRBJ2-5; D ambiguous. Per germline, CDR1 SGHAT and CDR2 FQNNGV. V was pared by 0 bases and J by 3 bases, with 11 bases between. The CDR3 has 15 amino acids. The CDR3 nucleotides read TGTGCCAGCAGCTTAGATATGGCAGCGAAAGAGACCCAGTACTTC. The encoded protein is CASSLDMAAKETQYF. Supplemented by reference TRBV11-2 and TRBJ2-5, the full variable domain reads EAGVAQSPRYKIIEKRQSVAFWCNPISGHATLYWYQQILGQGPKLLIQFQNNGVVDDSQLPKDRFSAERLKGVDSTLKIQPAKLEDSAVYLCASSLDMAAKETQYFGPGTRLLVL.

The DNA of the CDR3 is TGTGCCACCTCTGTCTCTAGGGGCGGCGGGAGGGGGTCCAATGAGCAGTTCTTC. Protein sequence: CATSVSRGGGRGSNEQFF. The J gene is TRBJ2-1, the V gene TRBV24-1; 9 bases line up with TRBD2. CDR3 length: 18 residues. The V and J ends lost 9 bases and 6 bases, in that order; junction bases with no gene match: 20. Per germline, CDR1 KGHDR and CDR2 SFDVKD.

The V call is TRBV5-1, the J call TRBJ1-1; the D gene is possibly TRBD1 (5 bases). The germline V gene has CDR1 SGHRS and CDR2 YFSETQ. V was cut by 2 bases and J by 1 base, with 6 bases left in between. The CDR3 runs to 13 residues. The CDR3 sequence: CASSFQGNTEAFF. In DNA, the CDR3 is TGCGCCAGCAGCTTTCAGGGGAACACTGAAGCTTTCTTT.

The rearrangement links TRBV3-1 (or the pseudogene TRBV3-2) to TRBJ2-7, with unresolved D. Trimming took 2 bases from V and 0 from J, leaving 8 bases between them. CDR1 and CDR2 (germline): LGHDT, YNNKEL (reference sequence). There are 14 residues in the CDR3. The CDR3 region is CASSQRRSSYEQYF. CDR3 nucleotide sequence: TGTGCCAGCAGCCAAAGACGGAGCTCCTACGAGCAGTACTTC.

The chain combines TRBV19 with TRBJ1-5, with D maybe TRBD1 (6 bases). Per germline, CDR1 LNHDA and CDR2 SQIVND (reference sequence). V shed 4 bases and J shed 2 bases, with 15 bases lying between them. The CDR3 is 16 residues long. The CDR3 DNA follows: TGTGCCAGTAGTACCAATGGGGGCGCGGGCAATCAGCCCCAGCATTTT. It encodes CASSTNGGAGNQPQHF.

This clone was recorded only once. This sequence joins TRBV27 and TRBJ1-2, with TRBD1 as a possible D gene (5 bases). CDR1 and CDR2 (germline): MNHEY, SMNVEV (reference sequence). CDR3 length: 15 amino acids. Trimming removed 3 bases from V and 5 bases from J, with 16 bases in between. The CDR3 loop is CASSLDPDTRYGYTF. The CDR3 DNA is TGTGCCAGCAGTTTGGACCCGGACACCCGTTATGGCTACACCTTC.

The chain recombines TRBV6-4 with TRBJ2-5; 7 bases agree with TRBD1. The CDR3 runs to 14 residues. The germline CDR1 and CDR2 sequences are MRHNA and SNTAGT. Trimming cost V 3 bases and J 5 bases; bases outside gene matches: 6. For the CDR3, the DNA is TGTGCCAGCAGTGAAAACAGGGGAGCGGAGACCCAGTACTTC. This codes for CASSENRGAETQYF.

The V gene is TRBV28, the J gene TRBJ2-7, with 11 bases lining up with TRBD1. V was clipped by 7 bases and J by 4 bases; unmatched bases: 9. This CDR3 comprises 15 residues. Germline V CDR1 and CDR2: MDHEN, SYDVKM. CDR3 coding DNA: TGTGCCAGCACCCTCGCCGGGACAGGGGGGTACGAGCAGTACTTC. This encodes CASTLAGTGGYEQYF.

The chain joins TRBV9 to TRBJ2-3, with D perhaps assigned TRBD1 or TRBD2 (5 bases each). V dropped 5 bases and J dropped 6 bases, with 25 bases sitting between them. Germline CDR1 SGDLS, CDR2 YYNGEE. CDR3 length equals 17 residues. The CDR3 sequence: CASRPIPGRHFLDTQYF. CDR3 nucleotides: TGTGCCAGCAGGCCCATCCCGGGACGGCATTTTTTGGATACGCAGTATTTT.

The V call is TRBV27, the J call TRBJ2-3; a weak D match, TRBD2 (6 bases). The ends were cut back, 5 bases at V and 5 bases at J, with 11 bases in the middle. There are 13 residues in the CDR3. The germline V gene encodes CDR1 MNHEY and CDR2 SMNVEV (reference sequence). This chain's CDR3 is CASSILAKDTQYF. CDR3 nucleotide sequence: TGTGCCAGCAGTATCCTAGCGAAAGATACGCAGTATTTT.